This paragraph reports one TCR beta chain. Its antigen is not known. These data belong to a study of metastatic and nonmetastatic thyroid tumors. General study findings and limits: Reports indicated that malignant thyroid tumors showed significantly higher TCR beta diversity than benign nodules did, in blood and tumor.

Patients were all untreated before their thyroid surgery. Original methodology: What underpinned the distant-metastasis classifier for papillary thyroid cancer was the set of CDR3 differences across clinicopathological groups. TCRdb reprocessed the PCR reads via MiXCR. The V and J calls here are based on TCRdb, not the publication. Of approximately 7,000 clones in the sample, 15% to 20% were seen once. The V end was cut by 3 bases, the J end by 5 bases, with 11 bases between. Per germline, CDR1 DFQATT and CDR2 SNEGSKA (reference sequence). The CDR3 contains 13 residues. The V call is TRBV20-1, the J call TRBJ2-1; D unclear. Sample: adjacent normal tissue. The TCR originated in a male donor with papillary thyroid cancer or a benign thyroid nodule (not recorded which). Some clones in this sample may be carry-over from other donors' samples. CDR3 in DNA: TGCAGTGCTAGCCCGGATAACAACAATGAGCAGTTCTTC. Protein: CSASPDNNNEQFF.